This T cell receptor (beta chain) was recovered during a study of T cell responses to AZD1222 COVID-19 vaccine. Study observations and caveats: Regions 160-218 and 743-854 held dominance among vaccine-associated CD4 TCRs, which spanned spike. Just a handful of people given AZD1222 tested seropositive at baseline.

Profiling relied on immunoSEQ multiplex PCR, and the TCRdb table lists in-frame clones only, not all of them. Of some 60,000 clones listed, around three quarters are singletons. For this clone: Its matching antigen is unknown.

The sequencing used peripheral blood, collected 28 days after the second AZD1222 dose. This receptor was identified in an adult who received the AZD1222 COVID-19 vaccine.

Written as DNA, the CDR3 is TGTGCCAGCAGCTTAGGGCAATCCAACTATGGCTACACCTTC. This encodes CASSLGQSNYGYTF. The rearrangement uses TRBV7-8 and TRBJ1-2; D is unresolved. The length of the CDR3 is 14 residues. Germline CDR1 reads SGHVS; CDR2 reads FQNEAQ. Trimming removed 1 base at V and 2 bases at J, with 8 bases between. The entire variable domain, with the rest obtained from reference TRBV7-8 and TRBJ1-2, is as follows: GAGVSQSPRYKVAKRGQDVALRCDPISGHVSLFWYQQALGQGPEFLTYFQNEAQLDKSGLPSDRFFAERPEGSVSTLKIQRTQQEDSAVYLCASSLGQSNYGYTFGSGTRLTVV.